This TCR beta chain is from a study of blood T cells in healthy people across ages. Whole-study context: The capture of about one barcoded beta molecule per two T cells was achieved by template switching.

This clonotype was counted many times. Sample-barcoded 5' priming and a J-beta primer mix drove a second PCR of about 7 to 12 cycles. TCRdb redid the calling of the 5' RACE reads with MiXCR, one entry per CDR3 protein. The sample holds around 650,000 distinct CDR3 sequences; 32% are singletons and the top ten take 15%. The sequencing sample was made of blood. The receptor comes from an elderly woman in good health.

CDR3 in amino acids: CASSEVWGTDQETQYF. The CDR3 DNA reads TGTGCCAGCAGCGAGGTTTGGGGGACAGACCAAGAGACCCAGTACTTC. V usage is TRBV6-2 or TRBV6-3 and J usage is TRBJ2-5; 7 bases are shared with TRBD1. The CDR3 runs 16 residues. CDR1 and CDR2 (germline): MNHEY, SVGEGT. Trimming took 6 bases from V and 0 from J; bases not matched to a gene: 10.